This TCR beta chain was identified during a study of cytomegalovirus exposure and HLA in healthy donors. Study-level results: An analysis was carried out at a later point. It showed that HLA-associated TCR beta chains were more clonally expanded than equally common non-associated chains.

Primers for the PCR totalled 60 Vbeta and 13 Jbeta. Using immunoSEQ multiplex PCR, the repertoire was profiled, and TCRdb retains in-frame clones only, with some absent. The table has about 120,000 clones, approximately 76% seen once. As concerns this clone: Its matching antigen is unknown.

Everyone who donated was a healthy bone marrow donor. At the time of sampling, donors were nominally healthy, though unrecorded immune exposures were likely. The trim removed 3 bases at V and 0 bases at J, leaving 13 bases unmatched. Per germline, CDR1 SGHAT and CDR2 FQDESV (reference sequence). The length of the CDR3 is 18 residues. The rearrangement joins TRBV11-1 to TRBJ2-7; TRBD2 matches 8 bases. The specimen was PBMCs. The TCR was taken from a man aged 55 to 70 in good health and CMV-seropositive. The CDR3 protein is CASSFGPGAGGTSYEQYF. The DNA of the CDR3 is TGTGCCAGCAGCTTCGGCCCCGGGGCGGGAGGAACCTCCTACGAGCAGTACTTC.